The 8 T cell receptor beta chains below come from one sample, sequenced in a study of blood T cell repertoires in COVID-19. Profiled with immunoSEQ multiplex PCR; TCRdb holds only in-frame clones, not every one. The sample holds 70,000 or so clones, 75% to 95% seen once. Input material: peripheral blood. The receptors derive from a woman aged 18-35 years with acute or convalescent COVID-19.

The CDR3 DNA sequence: TGCGCCAGCAGCCAAGGGGGCTACCCGAGCACAGATACGCAGTATTTT. Its translation is CASSQGGYPSTDTQYF. The gene calls are TRBV4-3 and TRBJ2-3; D may be TRBD1 (5 bases). The length of the CDR3 is 16 residues. Germline lookup yields CDR1 LGHNA and CDR2 YSLEER. The V end was cut by 1 base, the J end by 0 bases, with 11 bases between.

CDR3 protein: CASSLTGGGQPQHF. CDR3 sequence (DNA): TGTGCCAGCAGCTTAACAGGGGGGGGGCAGCCCCAGCATTTT. V and J are TRBV7-8 and TRBJ1-5; TRBD1 matches 8 bases. V was pared by 2 bases and J by 7 bases, with 4 bases of the junction left unmatched. Germline V gene sequence: CDR1 SGHVS, CDR2 FQNEAQ. CDR3 length: 14 amino acids.

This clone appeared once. CDR3 sequence (DNA): TGCGCCAGCAGCTTGAATCAGGGCTACACTGAAGCTTTCTTT. It translates to CASSLNQGYTEAFF. The J gene is TRBJ1-1, the V gene TRBV5-1; D is perhaps TRBD1 (5 bases). The V end was cut by 1 base, the J end by 3 bases, with 10 bases between. The germline V gene has CDR1 SGHRS and CDR2 YFSETQ. This CDR3 is 14 amino acids long.

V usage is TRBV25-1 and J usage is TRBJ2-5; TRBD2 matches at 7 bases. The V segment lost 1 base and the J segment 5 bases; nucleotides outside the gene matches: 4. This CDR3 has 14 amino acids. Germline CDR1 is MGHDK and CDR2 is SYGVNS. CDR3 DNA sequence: TGTGCCAGCAGTGAATGGGGGGGGGATGAGACCCAGTACTTC. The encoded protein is CASSEWGGDETQYF.

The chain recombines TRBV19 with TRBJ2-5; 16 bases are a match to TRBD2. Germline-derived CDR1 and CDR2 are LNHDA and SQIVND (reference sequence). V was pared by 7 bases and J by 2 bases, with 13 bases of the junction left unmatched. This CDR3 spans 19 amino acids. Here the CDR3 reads CASTLLGTSGGAYQETQYF. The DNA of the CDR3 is TGTGCCAGTACCCTTCTCGGGACTAGCGGGGGGGCCTATCAAGAGACCCAGTACTTC.

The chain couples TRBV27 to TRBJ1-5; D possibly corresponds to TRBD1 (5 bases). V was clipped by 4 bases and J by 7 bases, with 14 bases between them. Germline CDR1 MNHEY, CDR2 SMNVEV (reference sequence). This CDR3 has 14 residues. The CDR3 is CASSSRGRGQPQHF. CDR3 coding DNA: TGTGCCAGCAGTTCACGGGGCCGGGGGCAGCCCCAGCATTTT.

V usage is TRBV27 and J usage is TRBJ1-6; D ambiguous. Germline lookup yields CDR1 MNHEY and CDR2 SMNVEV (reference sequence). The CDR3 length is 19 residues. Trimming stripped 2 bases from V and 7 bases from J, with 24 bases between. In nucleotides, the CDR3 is TGTGCCAGCAGTTTAACCTCTCCGGGGAGGCAAAAGAGAAATTCACCCCTCCACTTT. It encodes CASSLTSPGRQKRNSPLHF.

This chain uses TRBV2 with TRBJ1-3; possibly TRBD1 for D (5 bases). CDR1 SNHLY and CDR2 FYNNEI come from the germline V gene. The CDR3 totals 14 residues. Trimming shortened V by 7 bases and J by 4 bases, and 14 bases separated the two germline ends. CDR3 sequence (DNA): TGTGCCAGCAACCCAGGGATAGGAGGAAACACCATATATTTT. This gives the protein CASNPGIGGNTIYF.